This record covers a single TCR beta chain. PCR was performed using 60 Vbeta and 13 Jbeta primers. Clones were sequenced by immunoSEQ multiplex PCR, and TCRdb holds only the in-frame ones, with some missing. Among under 200,000 clones, 84% were seen once, and the ten largest hold about 1%. With 1 base clipped from V and 7 bases from J, the junction kept 4 bases outside the gene matches. Looked up from germline, CDR1 is LGHNT and CDR2 is FRNRAP. The CDR3 has 15 amino acids. This sample stems from a study of cytomegalovirus exposure and HLA in healthy donors. This receptor was obtained from a man under 40 in good health and CMV-seronegative. Sequencing input: PBMCs. The V and J genes are TRBV12-5 and TRBJ2-1; 10 bases align to TRBD1. The DNA of the CDR3 is TGTGCTAGTGGTTTGGGACAGGGGGCGCGTAATGAGCAGTTCTTC. As protein: CASGLGQGARNEQFF.